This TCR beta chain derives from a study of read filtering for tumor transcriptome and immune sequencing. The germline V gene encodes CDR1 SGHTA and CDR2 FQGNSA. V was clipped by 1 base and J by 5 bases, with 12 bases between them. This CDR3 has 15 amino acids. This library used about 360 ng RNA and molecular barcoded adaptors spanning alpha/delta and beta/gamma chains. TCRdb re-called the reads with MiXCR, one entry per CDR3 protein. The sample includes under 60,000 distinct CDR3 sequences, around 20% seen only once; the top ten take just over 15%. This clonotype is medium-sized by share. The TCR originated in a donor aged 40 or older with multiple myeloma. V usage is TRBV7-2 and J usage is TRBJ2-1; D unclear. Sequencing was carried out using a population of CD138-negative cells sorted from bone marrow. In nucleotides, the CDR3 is TGTGCCAGCAGCTTAGGCGGAAGTAGGAACAATGAGCAGTTCTTC. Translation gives CASSLGGSRNNEQFF.